The 24 T cell receptor beta chains reported below all come from one sample, sequenced in a study of identical twins. One entry per CDR3 protein, called by TCRdb with MiXCR from the 5' RACE reads. The sample lists about 530,000 distinct CDR3 sequences; under 25% were seen once. These data also featured in a second study, about yellow fever vaccine responses in identical twins.

Material for sequencing was CD4+ T cells sorted from blood. These receptors came from a woman under 30 in good health.

This clonotype has only one observation. The V gene is TRBV3-1, the J gene TRBJ2-3; D possibly corresponds to TRBD1 (5 bases). Trimming cost V 0 bases and J 9 bases, with 10 bases left between them. The CDR3 is 13 residues long. From germline, CDR1 is LGHDT and CDR2 YNNKEL (reference sequence). The CDR3 region is CASSQDAGQTQYF. CDR3 sequence (DNA): TGTGCCAGCAGCCAAGACGCAGGGCAAACGCAGTATTTT.

This clonotype was found once. The chain combines TRBV29-1 with TRBJ1-2; TRBD1 matches 9 bases. Germline-derived CDR1 and CDR2 are SQVTM and ANQGSEA. V was pared by 6 bases and J by 2 bases, with 4 bases of the junction left unmatched. This CDR3 spans 13 amino acids. CDR3 amino acids: CSVGTGKNYGYTF. The CDR3 nucleotides read TGCAGCGTGGGGACAGGGAAGAACTATGGCTACACCTTC.

The chain carries TRBV24-1 and TRBJ2-1; 13 positions match TRBD2. This CDR3 spans 16 amino acids. J gave up 8 bases and V 4 bases, and 7 bases lay outside the gene matches. The germline gives CDR1 KGHDR, CDR2 SFDVKD. CDR3 in amino acids: CATSDPTSGGLDEQFF. As DNA, the CDR3 is TGTGCCACCAGTGACCCGACTAGCGGGGGGTTGGATGAGCAGTTCTTC.

This clonotype has just a few counts. The chain recombines TRBV7-9 with TRBJ1-2; D might be TRBD1 (5 bases). From germline, CDR1 is SEHNR and CDR2 FQNEAQ (reference sequence). CDR3 length equals 15 residues. V lost 2 bases and J 6 bases, leaving 16 bases between the germline ends. The CDR3 here is CASSLREGGTNGYTF. CDR3 DNA sequence: TGTGCCAGCAGCTTAAGGGAAGGAGGGACCAATGGCTACACCTTC.

The chain joins TRBV18 to TRBJ1-3, with a weak D call TRBD1 (6 bases). V was pared by 3 bases and J by 3 bases, with 12 bases between. CDR3 size: 15 residues. Per the germline V gene, CDR1 is KGHSH and CDR2 is LQKENI. The CDR3 region is CASSPQGTSGNTIYF. The CDR3 DNA reads TGTGCCAGCTCACCCCAGGGGACGAGTGGAAACACCATATATTTT.

This clonotype was seen only a few times. The chain couples TRBV28 to TRBJ1-2; the match to TRBD1 covers 7 bases. The CDR3 covers 14 residues. V shed 3 bases and J 4 bases; nucleotides not matched to a gene: 5. CDR1 is MDHEN and CDR2 is SYDVKM in the germline V gene. The CDR3 sequence: CASSFSGTAYGYTF. The CDR3 DNA is TGTGCCAGCAGTTTCTCTGGGACAGCCTATGGCTACACCTTC.

This clonotype was seen a handful of times. The genes are TRBV28 and TRBJ1-2; possible D gene TRBD1, 6 bases. V lost 5 bases and J 3 bases, leaving 13 bases between the germline ends. Germline V lookup: CDR1 MDHEN, CDR2 SYDVKM. The CDR3 contains 14 residues. CDR3 region: CASSPLGQHYGYTF. In DNA form, the CDR3 reads TGTGCCAGCAGTCCACTGGGACAACACTATGGCTACACCTTC.

This clonotype was recorded a few times. The V gene is TRBV5-5, the J gene TRBJ2-2, with D uncertain. V lost 1 base, J lost 5 bases, and 12 bases lay in between. The germline gives CDR1 SGHKS, CDR2 YYEKEE (reference sequence). The CDR3 has 15 residues. The CDR3 coding sequence is TGTGCCAGCAGCTTGCTAAGTAGGGCGACCGGGGAGCTGTTTTTT. It yields the protein CASSLLSRATGELFF.

J is TRBJ2-4 and V is TRBV11-2; no definite D call. V was cut by 7 bases and J by 1 base, with 5 bases left in between. The CDR3 consists of 12 residues. From germline, CDR1 is SGHAT and CDR2 FQNNGV. CDR3 in DNA: TGTGCCAGCACCTTCGCCAAAAACATTCAGTACTTC. It codes for CASTFAKNIQYF.

The chain links TRBV20-1 to TRBJ2-1; TRBD2 agrees at 12 bases. J was trimmed by 4 bases and V by 5 bases; bases with no gene match: 12. The CDR3 is 17 amino acids. Germline V gene lookup returns CDR1 DFQATT and CDR2 SNEGSKA (reference sequence). This CDR3 is CSAPIKRLAGAYNEQFF. In nucleotides, the CDR3 is TGCAGTGCTCCAATAAAAAGACTAGCGGGAGCGTACAATGAGCAGTTCTTC.

This clonotype was recorded a few times. This chain connects TRBV28 to TRBJ1-2; TRBD1 matches at 9 bases. The germline CDR1 and CDR2 sequences are MDHEN and SYDVKM. This CDR3 is 14 amino acids long. V gave up 6 bases and J gave up 5 bases; unmatched junction bases: 7. In DNA, the CDR3 is TGTGCCAGCAGCGGTGACAGGGGGGGTTATGGCTACACCTTC. Amino acids: CASSGDRGGYGYTF.

CDR3 sequence (DNA): TGCGCCAGCAGCTTGGAGCCCCGGGACTTAGGCACAGATACGCAGTATTTT. Its protein is CASSLEPRDLGTDTQYF. This sequence joins TRBV5-1 and TRBJ2-3; D perhaps matches TRBD2 (6 bases). The CDR3 has 17 amino acids. Between the trimmed V and J ends, which lost 0 bases and 1 base, there was a span of 15 bases. Germline loops: CDR1 SGHRS, CDR2 YFSETQ.

This clonotype was detected many times. This sequence joins TRBV7-9 and TRBJ2-2; perhaps TRBD2 as D (6 bases). The germline V gene has CDR1 SEHNR and CDR2 FQNEAQ (reference sequence). This CDR3 comprises 16 residues. Trimming removed 3 bases at V and 6 bases at J, with 17 bases between. In DNA form, the CDR3 reads TGTGCCAGCAGCTTTCCCGCGGGGAGTGGCGCCGGGGAGCTGTTTTTT. This codes for CASSFPAGSGAGELFF. The whole variable domain, filled in from reference TRBV7-9 and TRBJ2-2, reads DTGVSQNPRHKITKRGQNVTFRCDPISEHNRLYWYRQTLGQGPEFLTYFQNEAQLEKSRLLSDRFSAERPKGSFSTLEIQRTEQGDSAMYLCASSFPAGSGAGELFFGEGSRLTVL.

The count of this clonotype is one. The chain links TRBV3-1 to TRBJ2-7; TRBD1 matches at 9 bases. J was trimmed by 7 bases and V by 6 bases; bases with no gene match: 7. Germline lookup yields CDR1 LGHDT and CDR2 YNNKEL (reference sequence). The CDR3 has 13 residues. Here the CDR3 DNA reads TGTGCCAGCAGTCGGACAGGGGTGGGGGAGCAGTACTTC. Its protein is CASSRTGVGEQYF.

J is TRBJ2-5 and V is TRBV2, with D unclear. CDR1 is SNHLY and CDR2 is FYNNEI in the germline V gene. V shed 3 bases and J shed 3 bases, with 14 bases lying between them. The CDR3 extends over 15 amino acids. CDR3 bases: TGTGCCAGCAGTGATCGGGTAGCAAACAAAGAGACCCAGTACTTC. It specifies CASSDRVANKETQYF.

A remark on this clonotype: An end of the junction differs from the germline gene, which may be a read error. V gene TRBV3-1 combines with J gene TRBJ2-3, with 9 nucleotides matching TRBD1. Germline CDR1 reads LGHDT; CDR2 reads YNNKEL (reference sequence). The CDR3 has 15 amino acids. CDR3 DNA sequence: TGTGCCAGCAACCAACAGGGGGCGAAGTCAGATACGCAGTATTTT. This sequence encodes CASNQQGAKSDTQYF.

J is TRBJ2-4 and V is TRBV10-3; no reliable D call. Germline V CDR1 and CDR2: ENHRY, SYGVKD. The V end was cut by 3 bases, the J end by 5 bases, with 8 bases between. The CDR3 covers 13 residues. Here the CDR3 reads CAISESEENIQYF. In DNA form, the CDR3 reads TGTGCCATCAGTGAATCGGAAGAAAACATTCAGTACTTC.

The rearrangement links TRBV20-1 to TRBJ1-2; no clear D. The CDR3 is 12 residues long. The germline V gene encodes CDR1 DFQATT and CDR2 SNEGSKA (reference sequence). The V end was cut by 0 bases, the J end by 4 bases, with 6 bases between. Here the CDR3 DNA reads TGCAGTGCTAGAGAGAGGTCCTATGGCTACACCTTC. Translation: CSARERSYGYTF.

The rearrangement uses TRBV3-1 and TRBJ2-6; 8 bases are shared with TRBD2. The CDR3 contains 18 residues. CDR1 LGHDT and CDR2 YNNKEL come from the germline V gene (reference sequence). With V trimmed by 0 bases and J by 0 bases, 4 bases remained unmatched. The CDR3 loop reads CASSQEAGGRSGANVLTF. CDR3 nucleotide sequence: TGTGCCAGCAGCCAAGAGGCGGGAGGACGCTCTGGGGCCAACGTCCTGACTTTC.

A few counts support this clonotype. This chain joins TRBV6-1 and TRBJ1-2; 7 bases are a match to TRBD1. This CDR3 is 15 amino acids long. Germline V CDR1 and CDR2: MNHNS, SASEGT. V trimming: 5 bases; J trimming: 4 bases; junction bases outside the gene matches: 10. Written as DNA, the CDR3 is TGTGCCAGCAGTCGACAGGGCCTCTCGGGCTATGGCTACACCTTC. Translation gives CASSRQGLSGYGYTF.

V and J are TRBV5-1 and TRBJ2-3; 10 nucleotides align to TRBD2. With V trimmed by 10 bases and J by 2 bases, 7 bases remained unmatched. This CDR3 region has 14 residues. Germline CDR1 reads SGHRS; CDR2 reads YFSETQ. CDR3 coding DNA: TGCGCCTGTCATAGCGGGGGGCCCACAGATACGCAGTATTTT. This sequence encodes CACHSGGPTDTQYF.

The genes are TRBV24-1 and TRBJ1-1; D not resolved. The CDR3 runs to 13 residues. Germline values: CDR1 KGHDR, CDR2 SFDVKD. The germline V and J ends were trimmed by 4 bases and 4 bases, with 9 bases remaining between them. The DNA of the CDR3 is TGTGCCACCAGTGACGCGGGTTTCACTGAAGCTTTCTTT. Protein product: CATSDAGFTEAFF.

V and J are TRBV29-1 and TRBJ1-2; maybe TRBD1 (6 bases). Trimming took 3 bases from V and 2 from J, leaving 7 bases between them. CDR3 length: 12 residues. Germline CDR1 is SQVTM and CDR2 is ANQGSEA. CDR3 sequence: CSVDRGNYGYTF. CDR3 nucleotide sequence: TGCAGCGTTGACAGGGGAAACTATGGCTACACCTTC.

The chain couples TRBV5-1 to TRBJ1-1; D uncertain. The CDR3 has 14 amino acids. The ends were cut back, 2 bases at V and 4 bases at J, with 12 bases in the middle. Germline V gene data show CDR1 as SGHRS and CDR2 as YFSETQ. CDR3 region: CASSFGPFGTEAFF. In nucleotides, the CDR3 is TGCGCCAGCAGCTTCGGACCGTTTGGCACTGAAGCTTTCTTT.